The rows below give T cell receptor beta chains drawn from one sample of a study of T-cell memory formation after mild COVID-19. One entry per CDR3 protein results from TCRdb running MiXCR on the 5' RACE reads. This sample carries about 140,000 distinct CDR3 sequences, 13% to 15% of them seen once, and the ten largest clones take less than 30%. Sequenced: PBMCs or a T cell subset sorted from them (not recorded which). These receptors were obtained from an adult woman who had mild COVID-19 (a few samples of this study predate the infection). Cell type and time point are not known. The CDR3 runs from the conserved cysteine through the conserved F or W. D genes are given only for firm matches. Clone size, where shown, is once, few, many, or a class for clones that have expanded.

clone_size	d_call	v_call	j_call	cdr3_length	cdr3_aa	cdr3_nt
many	-	TRBV4-1	TRBJ2-1	15	CASSQEAGNYNEQFF	TGCGCCAGCAGCCAAGAGGCGGGGAACTACAATGAGCAGTTCTTC
-	-	TRBV11-2	TRBJ2-1	15	CASSSLRSSYNEQFF	TGTGCCAGCAGCTCCCTGCGGTCCTCTTACAATGAGCAGTTCTTC
-	TRBD1	TRBV9	TRBJ1-5	14	CACSVGTGNQPQHF	TGTGCCTGCAGCGTTGGGACAGGGAATCAGCCCCAGCATTTT
few	-	TRBV7-9	TRBJ1-4	13	CASSLRQNEKLFF	TGTGCCAGCAGCTTACGTCAGAATGAAAAACTGTTTTTT
few	-	TRBV7-9	TRBJ2-5	14	CASSSGEDLRTQYF	TGTGCCAGCAGCTCCGGGGAGGATTTGAGGACCCAGTACTTC
many	-	TRBV4-3	TRBJ2-7	15	CASSQEEGGYYEQYF	TGCGCCAGCAGCCAAGAGGAAGGGGGTTACTACGAGCAGTACTTC
-	-	TRBV7-9	TRBJ2-7	13	CASRSPHGDERYF	TGTGCCAGCAGATCCCCCCATGGGGACGAGCGGTACTTC
-	-	TRBV6-1	TRBJ2-5	20	CASSEVRLGSGGPPQETQYF	TGTGCCAGCAGTGAAGTGCGTCTTGGTAGCGGAGGACCCCCACAAGAGACCCAGTACTTC
-	TRBD1	TRBV29-1	TRBJ1-2	15	CSVSSDRGLDYGYTF	TGCAGCGTCTCCTCAGACAGGGGCCTGGACTATGGCTACACCTTC
-	TRBD2	TRBV20-1	TRBJ2-7	11	CSGRETYEQYF	TGCAGTGGGCGGGAGACCTACGAGCAGTACTTC
-	-	TRBV29-1	TRBJ2-7	15	CSVDTPTGSSYEQYF	TGCAGCGTAGATACGCCGACGGGGAGCTCCTACGAGCAGTACTTC
many	-	TRBV12-3/TRBV12-4	TRBJ2-1	13	CASRGPTTNEQFF	TGTGCCAGCAGGGGACCAACGACGAATGAGCAGTTCTTC
few	TRBD1	TRBV11-2	TRBJ1-1	16	CASSLDRTGENTEAFF	TGTGCCAGCAGCTTAGACCGAACAGGGGAGAACACTGAAGCTTTCTTT
few	-	TRBV7-9	TRBJ1-2	13	CASSLGLVNGYTF	TGTGCCAGCAGCTTAGGGCTGGTAAATGGCTACACCTTC
many	-	TRBV7-9	TRBJ2-1	11	CASSFTGDQFF	TGTGCCAGCAGCTTTACGGGGGATCAGTTCTTC
few	TRBD2	TRBV29-1	TRBJ2-1	15	CSVEDRWTSGNEQFF	TGCAGCGTTGAAGATCGATGGACTAGCGGCAATGAGCAGTTCTTC
many	TRBD2	TRBV7-8	TRBJ2-1	16	CASSLLAGGLYNEQFF	TGTGCCAGCAGCTTACTAGCGGGAGGCCTCTACAATGAGCAGTTCTTC
-	TRBD2	TRBV7-2	TRBJ2-1	16	CASSPGAGGYYNEQFF	TGTGCCAGCAGCCCTGGGGCGGGGGGATATTACAATGAGCAGTTCTTC
few	TRBD2	TRBV19	TRBJ2-7	13	CASSLSGRSEQYF	TGTGCCAGTAGTCTTAGCGGGAGATCCGAGCAGTACTTC
few	-	TRBV20-1	TRBJ2-1	16	CSARNQRTPIYNEQFF	TGCAGTGCTAGAAACCAGCGGACTCCTATATACAATGAGCAGTTCTTC
many	TRBD1	TRBV7-6	TRBJ1-5	14	CASSSGQGDQPQHF	TGTGCCAGCAGCTCGGGACAGGGGGACCAGCCCCAGCATTTT
-	-	TRBV12-5	TRBJ2-7	13	CASAKGGSYEQYF	TGTGCTAGTGCCAAGGGGGGGTCCTACGAGCAGTACTTC
-	-	TRBV4-1	TRBJ2-7	14	CASSQGQGTDEQYF	TGCGCCAGCAGCCAAGGGCAGGGTACGGACGAGCAGTACTTC
-	TRBD1	TRBV7-9	TRBJ2-3	16	CASSGWTGEYTDTQYF	TGTGCCAGCAGCGGATGGACAGGGGAATACACAGATACGCAGTATTTT
many	TRBD2	TRBV27	TRBJ2-1	22	CASSLSAVGTSGSGWSYNEQFF	TGTGCCAGCAGTTTATCGGCGGTGGGGACTAGCGGGAGTGGGTGGTCCTACAATGAGCAGTTCTTC
few	-	TRBV20-1	TRBJ1-1	13	CSAARQVSTEAFF	TGCAGTGCTGCCAGACAGGTTAGCACTGAAGCTTTCTTT
-	-	TRBV20-1	TRBJ2-2	19	CSARFRSYTIKNNTGELFF	TGCAGTGCTAGATTTCGGTCCTATACTATTAAAAACAACACCGGGGAGCTGTTTTTT
few	-	TRBV27	TRBJ1-1	13	CASSFVWGREAFF	TGTGCCAGCAGTTTCGTTTGGGGGCGCGAAGCTTTCTTT
few	-	TRBV7-9	TRBJ2-7	13	CASSPSAAYEQYF	TGTGCCAGCAGTCCCTCAGCGGCCTACGAGCAGTACTTC
-	TRBD1	TRBV7-6	TRBJ2-7	14	CASSLAGQGYEQYF	TGTGCCAGCAGCTTAGCGGGACAGGGCTACGAGCAGTACTTC
-	-	TRBV5-4	TRBJ2-7	14	CASSSALETYEQYF	TGTGCCAGCAGCTCAGCCCTAGAGACCTACGAGCAGTACTTC
few	TRBD1	TRBV27	TRBJ1-1	14	CASSITGGNTEAFF	TGTGCCAGTAGTATAACAGGGGGCAACACTGAAGCTTTCTTT
few	-	TRBV10-2	TRBJ2-1	13	CASNGDLSNEQFF	TGCGCCAGCAATGGGGACCTTTCCAATGAGCAGTTCTTC
few	-	TRBV5-4	TRBJ1-6	14	CASSLRGFGSPLHF	TGTGCCAGCAGCTTGCGGGGTTTTGGGTCACCCCTCCACTTT
few	-	TRBV20-1	TRBJ1-2	11	CSAKGYYGYTF	TGCAGTGCTAAGGGATACTATGGCTACACCTTC
few	-	TRBV7-6	TRBJ2-7	15	CASSPRTALGDEQYF	TGTGCCAGCAGCCCTAGGACAGCCCTAGGGGACGAGCAGTACTTC
many	TRBD1	TRBV24-1	TRBJ2-1	16	CATSDLQGSSYNEQFF	TGTGCCACCAGTGATTTACAGGGGAGCTCCTACAATGAGCAGTTCTTC
few	-	TRBV2	TRBJ2-3	16	CASSDPWGTRTDTQYF	TGTGCCAGCAGTGATCCTTGGGGTACTCGCACAGATACGCAGTATTTT
-	-	TRBV6-1	TRBJ2-7	15	CASSEEGQISYEQYF	TGTGCCAGCAGTGAAGAAGGACAGATCTCCTACGAGCAGTACTTC
few	TRBD1	TRBV9	TRBJ2-1	15	CASSASGTGNNEQFF	TGTGCCAGCAGCGCATCCGGGACAGGGAACAATGAGCAGTTCTTC
few	TRBD1	TRBV9	TRBJ1-1	14	CASSAAGTATEAFF	TGTGCCAGCAGCGCCGCAGGGACAGCGACTGAAGCTTTCTTT
few	-	TRBV2	TRBJ2-3	11	CASWRTDTQYF	TGTGCCAGCTGGAGAACAGATACGCAGTATTTT
-	TRBD1	TRBV6-5	TRBJ2-7	15	CASSYSIQGSYEQYF	TGTGCCAGCAGTTACTCGATACAGGGGTCCTACGAGCAGTACTTC
-	-	TRBV12-3/TRBV12-4	TRBJ2-7	12	CASSSGTQEQYF	TGTGCCAGCAGTTCCGGGACCCAGGAGCAGTACTTC
few	TRBD1	TRBV10-3	TRBJ1-1	14	CAISYGTGASEAFF	TGTGCCATCAGTTACGGGACAGGGGCATCTGAAGCTTTCTTT
-	TRBD2	TRBV9	TRBJ2-7	15	CASSAGLAGGREQYF	TGTGCCAGCAGCGCGGGACTAGCGGGGGGGCGCGAGCAGTACTTC
-	-	TRBV12-3/TRBV12-4	TRBJ1-2	14	CASSFFEANYGYTF	TGTGCCAGCAGTTTCTTCGAGGCTAACTATGGCTACACCTTC
few	TRBD1	TRBV12-3/TRBV12-4	TRBJ2-5	15	CASSSGTGVEKTQYF	TGTGCCAGCAGTTCCGGGACAGGGGTGGAAAAGACCCAGTACTTC
many	-	TRBV4-1	TRBJ1-5	14	CASSQDRSNQPQHF	TGCGCCAGCAGCCAGGACAGAAGCAATCAGCCCCAGCATTTT
-	-	TRBV7-9	TRBJ1-6	15	CASNPRGSYNSPLHF	TGTGCCAGCAACCCCCGGGGCTCCTATAATTCACCCCTCCACTTT
few	-	TRBV6-5	TRBJ2-1	17	CASSYSGDGASYNEQFF	TGTGCCAGCAGTTACTCGGGGGACGGCGCCTCCTACAATGAGCAGTTCTTC
-	-	TRBV20-1	TRBJ2-7	12	CSAGGTSYEQYF	TGCAGTGCTGGCGGGACTTCCTACGAGCAGTACTTC
-	TRBD2	TRBV7-3	TRBJ2-1	15	CASSDGGSSYNEQFF	TGTGCCAGCAGCGACGGGGGGAGCTCCTACAATGAGCAGTTCTTC
-	-	TRBV7-3	TRBJ2-1	13	CASSPDSYNEQFF	TGTGCCAGCAGCCCCGACAGCTACAATGAGCAGTTCTTC
many	-	TRBV5-1	TRBJ1-1	16	CASSLTGFTLNTEAFF	TGCGCCAGCAGCTTGACAGGGTTTACGCTCAACACTGAAGCTTTCTTT
many	-	TRBV4-1	TRBJ2-5	13	CASSLVAGETQYF	TGCGCCAGCAGCCTCGTGGCGGGGGAGACCCAGTACTTC
many	TRBD1	TRBV12-3/TRBV12-4	TRBJ2-7	20	CASSLPALPAPGQGAYEQYF	TGTGCCAGCAGTTTGCCCGCTTTACCCGCTCCGGGACAGGGGGCCTACGAGCAGTACTTC